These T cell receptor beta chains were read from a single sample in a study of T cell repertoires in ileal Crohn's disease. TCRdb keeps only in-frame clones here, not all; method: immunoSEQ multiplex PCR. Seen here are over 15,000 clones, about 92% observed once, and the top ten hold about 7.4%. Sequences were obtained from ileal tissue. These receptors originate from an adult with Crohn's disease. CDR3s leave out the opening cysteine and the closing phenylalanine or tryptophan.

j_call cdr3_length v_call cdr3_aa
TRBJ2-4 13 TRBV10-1 APCSGKQAKNIQY
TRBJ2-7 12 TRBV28 ASIRTGGGDEQY
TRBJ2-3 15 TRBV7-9 ASSYWASGDDTDTQY
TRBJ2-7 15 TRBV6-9 ASSFYYDTGGSYEQY
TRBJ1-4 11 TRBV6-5 ASRGQGREKLF
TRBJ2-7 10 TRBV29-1 SVGTDYYEQY
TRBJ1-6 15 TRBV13 ASSLEEGARRNSPLH
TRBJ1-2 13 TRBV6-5 ASSYIGSVGYGYT
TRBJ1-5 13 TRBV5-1 ASSLEGQGNQPQH
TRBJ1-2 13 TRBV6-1 ASSEAGKGLGGYT
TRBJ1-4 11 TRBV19 ASSRDRSEKLF
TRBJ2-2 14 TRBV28 ASSPRTVANTGELF
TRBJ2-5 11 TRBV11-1 ASSLSVKETQY
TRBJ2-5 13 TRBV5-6 ASSLRTGGQETQY
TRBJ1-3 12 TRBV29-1 SASRDPSGNTIY
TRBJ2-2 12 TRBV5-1 ASGPLANTGELF
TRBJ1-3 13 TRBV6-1 ASSRLTGSGNTIY
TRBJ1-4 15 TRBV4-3 ASSQGARTVGAEKLF
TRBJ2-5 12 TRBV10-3 AIRGQGAGETQY
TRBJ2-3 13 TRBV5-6 ASSFSVFSTDTQY
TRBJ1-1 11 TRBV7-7 ASSRGFDTEAF
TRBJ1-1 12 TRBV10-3 AIRTGDVYSEAF
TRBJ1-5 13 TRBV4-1 ASSPRDQGGQPQH
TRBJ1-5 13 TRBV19 ASSGWTGGTQPQH
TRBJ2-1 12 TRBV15 ATSGTGVISEQF
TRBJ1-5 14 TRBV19 ASSPIVAGYNQPQH
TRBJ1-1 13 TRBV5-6 ASSWERGKNTEAF
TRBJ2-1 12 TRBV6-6 ASSYGTVDNEQF
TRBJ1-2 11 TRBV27 ASRGTGVYGYT
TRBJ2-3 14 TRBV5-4 ASSSLDRGNSDTQY
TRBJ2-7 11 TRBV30 AWTRDSGYEQY
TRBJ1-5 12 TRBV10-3 AIRATGTGQPQH
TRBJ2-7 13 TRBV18 ASSPRAGATYEQY
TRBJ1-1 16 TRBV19 ASRHKTGQGVPNTEAF
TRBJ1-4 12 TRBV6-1 ASSVGTGVEKLF
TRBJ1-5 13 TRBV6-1 ASSEPGYSNQPQH
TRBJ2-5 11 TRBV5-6 ASSFRAQETQY
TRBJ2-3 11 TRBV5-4 ASSLEPGDTQY
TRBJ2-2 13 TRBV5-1 ASSPDRPNTGELF
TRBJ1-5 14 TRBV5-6 ASSTGVGRNNQPQH
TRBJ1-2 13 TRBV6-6 ASKPRQGATYGYT
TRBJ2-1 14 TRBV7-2 ASSPRASGFYNEQF
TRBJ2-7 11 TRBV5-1 ASSWAPSYEQY
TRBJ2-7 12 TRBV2 ASDQDRDSYEQY
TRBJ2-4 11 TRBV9 ASSVVEEGLRH
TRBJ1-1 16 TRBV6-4 ASSDSISGYGLNTEAF
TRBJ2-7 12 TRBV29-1 SVEGQGDSYEQY
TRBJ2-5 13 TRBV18 ASSPGTSPFETQY
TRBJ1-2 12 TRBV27 ATSLGKGADGYT
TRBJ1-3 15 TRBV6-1 ASSVDSGPNSGNTIY
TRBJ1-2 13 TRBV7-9 ASRPPGQGLYGYT
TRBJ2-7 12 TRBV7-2 ASSQGGLTYEQY